The 27 T cell receptor beta chains in this list originate from one sample, sequenced in a study of OX40 agonist ivuxolimab in advanced cancers. Some clones are missing from TCRdb's copy, which holds only in-frame ones; the method was immunoSEQ multiplex PCR. The data show 57,000 or so clones, with just under 85% seen just once and about 2.7% held by the top ten. This specimen was CD4+ or CD8+ T cells sorted from blood, taken in a trial of the OX40 agonist ivuxolimab. Receptor source: an adult with an advanced solid tumor such as melanoma, head and neck, liver or kidney cancer.

V gene TRBV11-3 combines with J gene TRBJ2-5; 12 nucleotides line up with TRBD2. Trimming removed 3 bases from V and 6 bases from J; junction bases left unmatched: 8. Germline-derived CDR1 and CDR2 are SGHNT and YENEEA. This CDR3 is 16 amino acids long. CDR3 amino acids: CASSFTLAGGTQTQYF. CDR3 sequence (DNA): TGTGCCAGCAGCTTCACACTAGCGGGAGGAACCCAGACCCAGTACTTC.

The rearrangement joins TRBV4-2 to TRBJ2-7; D might be TRBD2 (6 bases). This CDR3 comprises 14 residues. Trimming took 4 bases from V and 5 from J, leaving 15 bases between them. Germline assignment: CDR1 LGHNA and CDR2 YNFKEQ. CDR3: CASSRGTATDEQYF. The DNA for the CDR3 is TGTGCCAGCAGCCGCGGGACCGCAACGGACGAGCAGTACTTC.

This clone was observed a few times. The chain joins TRBV30 to TRBJ2-7, with 10 bases fitting TRBD2. The CDR3 extends over 16 amino acids. Losses at the gene ends were 2 bases for V and 3 bases for J; bases not matched to a gene: 10. Per germline, CDR1 GTSNPN and CDR2 SVGIG (reference sequence). The CDR3 nucleotides are TGTGCCTGGAGTCCCCGGGTGGGGACTAGCGTCTACGAGCAGTACTTC. Translated, it gives CAWSPRVGTSVYEQYF.

The chain has TRBV6-6 and TRBJ2-2, with D possibly called TRBD1 or TRBD2 (5 bases each). V lost 5 bases and J lost 4, with 14 bases in between. Looked up from germline, CDR1 is MNHNY and CDR2 is SVGAGI (reference sequence). This CDR3 is built from 15 residues. DNA for the CDR3: TGTGCCAGCAGTCCAGCCGGGGCGACCACCGGGGAGCTGTTTTTT. Amino acids: CASSPAGATTGELFF.

The chain employs TRBV30 and TRBJ1-2; D not certain. The CDR3 length is 13 residues. Trimming left V 2 bases short and J 10 bases short, with 17 bases between. Germline CDR1 and CDR2: GTSNPN and SVGIG (reference sequence). CDR3 bases: TGTGCCTGGAGTTGGAAGGGTGATTCCCTCTACACCTTC. Its protein is CAWSWKGDSLYTF.

V gene TRBV5-4 combines with J gene TRBJ1-6, with D unresolved. The CDR3 covers 12 residues. Germline V gives CDR1 SGHNT, CDR2 YYREEE (reference sequence). Between the trimmed V and J ends, which lost 4 bases and 13 bases, there was a span of 12 bases. The CDR3 coding sequence is TGTGCCAGCAGCCCGCCCGGTTTGCCCCTCCACTTT. Protein: CASSPPGLPLHF.

CDR3 nucleotides: TGTGCCAGCAGCGTAGTACAGGGGGCCGGGGAGCTGTTTTTT. Its translation is CASSVVQGAGELFF. The chain uses TRBV9 and TRBJ2-2; 8 nucleotides agree with TRBD1. The ends lost 0 bases at V and 6 bases at J; junction bases unmatched: 1. Per the germline V gene, CDR1 is SGDLS and CDR2 is YYNGEE. The length of the CDR3 is 14 residues.

This chain connects TRBV2 to TRBJ2-2; a weak D match, TRBD1 (6 bases). Germline V lookup: CDR1 SNHLY, CDR2 FYNNEI. CDR3 length: 15 residues. The V end was cut by 3 bases, the J end by 6 bases, with 14 bases between. The CDR3 region has the DNA TGTGCCAGCAGTGAGTTCGAGGGGGTTGCCGGGGAGCTGTTTTTT. Its translation: CASSEFEGVAGELFF.

The chain employs TRBV19 and TRBJ2-7, with D tentatively TRBD1 or TRBD2 (5 bases each). The CDR3 sequence is 12 residues long. The V end was cut by 3 bases, the J end by 5 bases, with 8 bases between. Germline V gene data show CDR1 as LNHDA and CDR2 as SQIVND (reference sequence). CDR3 nucleotide sequence: TGTGCCAGTAGTATTCGGGGCCACGAGCAGTACTTC. This gives the protein CASSIRGHEQYF.

J is TRBJ2-1 and V is TRBV11-3, with 7 bases lining up with TRBD2. This CDR3 comprises 18 residues. Germline V gene data show CDR1 as SGHNT and CDR2 as YENEEA. The V and J ends lost 3 bases and 7 bases, in that order; junction bases with no gene match: 18. In DNA, the CDR3 is TGTGCCAGCAGCTTCCCGCGGCGACTAGCCTCCTTCGGGAATGAGCAGTTCTTC. Its translation is CASSFPRRLASFGNEQFF.

This chain joins TRBV2 and TRBJ2-5; 8 bases fit TRBD2. With V trimmed by 6 bases and J by 5 bases, 5 bases remained unmatched. This CDR3 region has 13 residues. Per the germline V gene, CDR1 is SNHLY and CDR2 is FYNNEI. Here the CDR3 reads CASSGTSTETQYF. The CDR3, as DNA: TGTGCCAGCAGCGGGACTAGTACCGAGACCCAGTACTTC.

This rearrangement joins TRBV12-5 to TRBJ2-7; 10 positions match TRBD2. Germline assignment: CDR1 LGHNT and CDR2 FRNRAP. The junction had 5 bases not matched to a gene; V was cut back by 5 bases and J by 1 base. The CDR3 has 15 residues. The CDR3 sequence is CASGPTSGFSYEQYF. CDR3 in DNA: TGTGCTAGTGGTCCGACTAGCGGGTTTTCCTACGAGCAGTACTTC.

The chain carries TRBV11-2 and TRBJ2-7; the D is unclear. Germline V gives CDR1 SGHAT, CDR2 FQNNGV. Trimming removed 3 bases at V and 0 bases at J, with 6 bases between. The CDR3 runs to 13 residues. For the CDR3, the DNA is TGTGCCAGCAGCTTTAACCCCTCCTACGAGCAGTACTTC. Its protein is CASSFNPSYEQYF. The full variable domain, rest sourced from reference TRBV11-2 and TRBJ2-7, is EAGVAQSPRYKIIEKRQSVAFWCNPISGHATLYWYQQILGQGPKLLIQFQNNGVVDDSQLPKDRFSAERLKGVDSTLKIQPAKLEDSAVYLCASSFNPSYEQYFGPGTRLTVT.

This clone occurred a few times. J is TRBJ2-1 and V is TRBV9; 13 bases are a match to TRBD2. V was clipped by 1 base and J by 6 bases; unmatched bases: 4. The CDR3 totals 16 residues. Germline V gives CDR1 SGDLS, CDR2 YYNGEE. The CDR3 spells CASSVRGLAGFNEQFF. The CDR3 coding sequence is TGTGCCAGCAGCGTACGGGGACTAGCGGGGTTCAATGAGCAGTTCTTC.

The V call is TRBV4-3, the J call TRBJ1-6, with D possibly being TRBD1 (5 bases). CDR3 size: 15 residues. The V end was cut by 1 base, the J end by 10 bases, with 14 bases between. Germline lookup yields CDR1 LGHNA and CDR2 YSLEER. The CDR3 region is CASSQVWQGSSPLHF. CDR3 nucleotides: TGCGCCAGCAGCCAAGTTTGGCAGGGTAGCTCACCCCTCCACTTT.

The V gene is TRBV11-3, the J gene TRBJ2-2; 7 nucleotides line up with TRBD2. The length of the CDR3 is 15 residues. Germline CDR1 is SGHNT and CDR2 is YENEEA. With 1 base clipped from V and 6 bases from J, the junction kept 5 bases outside the gene matches. CDR3 nucleotide sequence: TGTGCCAGCAGCTTAGGCGGGAGTAGGTCCGGGGAGCTGTTTTTT. It encodes CASSLGGSRSGELFF.

This chain links TRBV6-4 with TRBJ1-1, with 8 bases that match TRBD1. The CDR3 sequence is 13 residues long. The V and J ends lost 3 bases and 3 bases, in that order; junction bases with no gene match: 0. Per germline, CDR1 MRHNA and CDR2 SNTAGT. This CDR3 is CASSEDRDTEAFF. DNA for the CDR3: TGTGCCAGCAGTGAGGACAGGGACACTGAAGCTTTCTTT.

J is TRBJ1-2 and V is TRBV5-5; D is possibly TRBD1 (5 bases). Germline loops: CDR1 SGHKS, CDR2 YYEKEE (reference sequence). V was shortened by 0 bases and J by 6 bases, with 15 bases between the two germline ends. The CDR3 consists of 15 residues. The CDR3 region has the DNA TGTGCCAGCAGCTTGGAGGGGCCGGGGTATCATGGCTACACCTTC. Its translation is CASSLEGPGYHGYTF.

The rearrangement joins TRBV9 to TRBJ2-5; D not certain. This CDR3 comprises 15 residues. Germline values: CDR1 SGDLS, CDR2 YYNGEE. V was clipped by 4 bases and J by 1 base, with 14 bases between them. The DNA of the CDR3 is TGTGCCAGCAGCCCACGATTGGGTACCCAAGAGACCCAGTACTTC. This codes for CASSPRLGTQETQYF. Together with reference TRBV9 and TRBJ2-5, the CDR3 gives the full variable domain: DSGVTQTPKHLITATGQRVTLRCSPRSGDLSVYWYQQSLDQGLQFLIQYYNGEERAKGNILERFSAQQFPDLHSELNLSSLELGDSALYFCASSPRLGTQETQYFGPGTRLLVL.

The chain is built from TRBV2 and TRBJ1-4, with D possibly being TRBD1 (5 bases). CDR1 and CDR2 from the germline V gene are SNHLY and FYNNEI. The V gene lost 1 base and the J gene lost 10 bases, with 16 bases spanning the gap. The CDR3 sequence is 15 residues long. CDR3 loop: CASSEEGREVGKLFF. The CDR3 nucleotides read TGTGCCAGCAGTGAAGAGGGCAGGGAGGTCGGAAAACTGTTTTTT.

This chain connects TRBV12-5 to TRBJ1-5, with D perhaps matching TRBD1 (5 bases). The CDR3 is 15 amino acids. V lost 6 bases to trimming and J lost 3 bases, with 15 bases between them. Germline CDR1 and CDR2: LGHNT and FRNRAP. The CDR3 spells CASGEGERINQPQHF. The DNA of the CDR3 is TGTGCTAGTGGGGAAGGGGAAAGGATCAATCAGCCCCAGCATTTT.

J is TRBJ1-5 and V is TRBV7-2; 7 positions match TRBD1. CDR1 is SGHTA, CDR2 FQGNSA, per germline. V shed 5 bases, J shed 4 bases, and the junction held 8 bases outside the gene matches. CDR3 length: 15 amino acids. This CDR3 reads CASSQGVKANQPQHF. DNA of the CDR3: TGTGCCAGCAGCCAGGGGGTTAAAGCTAATCAGCCCCAGCATTTT.

V is TRBV19 and J is TRBJ2-2, with a possible D match to TRBD1 (5 bases). Between the trimmed V and J ends, which lost 3 bases and 4 bases, there was a span of 9 bases. This CDR3 is built from 14 residues. Germline values: CDR1 LNHDA, CDR2 SQIVND (reference sequence). CDR3 region: CASSIPGSTGELFF. The CDR3 bases are TGTGCCAGTAGTATCCCAGGGTCCACCGGGGAGCTGTTTTTT.

This clone was detected only once. The genes are TRBV28 and TRBJ2-2; D possibly corresponds to TRBD2 (6 bases). The CDR3 covers 15 residues. Germline values: CDR1 MDHEN, CDR2 SYDVKM. The germline V and J ends were trimmed by 4 bases and 3 bases, with 12 bases remaining between them. The CDR3 region is CASSSGGADTGELFF. Here the CDR3 DNA reads TGTGCCAGCAGTTCTGGCGGGGCTGACACCGGGGAGCTGTTTTTT.

J is TRBJ2-1 and V is TRBV6-4; 8 bases agree with TRBD1. The CDR3 is 15 residues long. Germline values: CDR1 MRHNA, CDR2 SNTAGT. Germline trimming cut 3 bases from V and 6 bases from J; bases unmatched to any gene: 7. The CDR3 sequence: CASSEEDRVGNEQFF. The CDR3 DNA sequence: TGTGCCAGCAGTGAAGAGGACAGGGTGGGCAATGAGCAGTTCTTC.

The gene calls are TRBV7-3 and TRBJ2-2; unclear D gene. Trimming removed 2 bases at V and 6 bases at J, with 10 bases between. This CDR3 is built from 14 residues. Germline V gene sequence: CDR1 SGHTA, CDR2 FQGTGA. The CDR3 loop is CASSLGPGAGELFF. The CDR3 DNA follows: TGTGCCAGCAGCTTAGGCCCGGGTGCCGGGGAGCTGTTTTTT.

This clone was recorded only once. This chain links TRBV11-2 with TRBJ1-1, with D possibly being TRBD1 (5 bases). The CDR3 is 12 residues long. V gave up 0 bases and J gave up 10 bases, with 9 bases separating them. The germline V gene has CDR1 SGHAT and CDR2 FQNNGV. The CDR3 spells CASSLEGESAFF. In nucleotides, the CDR3 is TGTGCCAGCAGCTTAGAAGGGGAATCAGCTTTCTTT. The full variable domain, with the rest looked up from reference TRBV11-2 and TRBJ1-1, is EAGVAQSPRYKIIEKRQSVAFWCNPISGHATLYWYQQILGQGPKLLIQFQNNGVVDDSQLPKDRFSAERLKGVDSTLKIQPAKLEDSAVYLCASSLEGESAFFGQGTRLTVV.